This T cell receptor beta chain was documented in a study of blood T cell repertoires in COVID-19. Across the study: The United States, Italy and Spain supplied acute and convalescent COVID-19 samples. T cells, B-cell-depleted T cells, or PBMCs supplied cDNA or gDNA.

Measured with immunoSEQ multiplex PCR; TCRdb has only the in-frame clones, and not every one. The table includes about 220,000 clones, approximately 86% detected once. The ends lost 2 bases at V and 5 bases at J; junction bases unmatched: 7. The germline V gene encodes CDR1 SGHAT and CDR2 FQNNGV. This CDR3 has 16 amino acids. Sequencing used peripheral blood. The chain combines TRBV11-2 with TRBJ1-1; 11 positions match TRBD1. The TCR originated in a man aged 35 to 55 with acute or convalescent COVID-19. The CDR3 is CASSLLRGQGETEAFF. For the CDR3, the DNA is TGTGCCAGCAGCTTATTGAGGGGACAGGGGGAAACTGAAGCTTTCTTT.